The present T cell receptor beta chain was sequenced within a study of blood T cells in healthy people across ages. Study-level findings and limits: Per-million-T-cell TCR beta diversity fell roughly linearly with age.

Using a J-beta primer mix together with a sample-barcoded 5' primer, a second PCR was run for about 6 to 12 cycles. In TCRdb, the 5' RACE reads were re-called with MiXCR into one record per CDR3 protein. The data show roughly 800,000 distinct CDR3 sequences, roughly 40% seen once. V was shortened by 4 bases and J by 4 bases, with 10 bases between the two germline ends. The CDR3 covers 13 residues. CDR1 is SNHLY and CDR2 is FYNNEI in the germline V gene. Each sample provided at least 6 micrograms of extracted total RNA. Note on this clonotype: The antigen remains unidentified.

The TCR originated in a young man in good health. Sequencing input: blood. V and J are TRBV2 and TRBJ1-2; a weak D match, TRBD1 (5 bases). The CDR3 is CASSVGHSYGYTF. CDR3 nucleotides: TGTGCCAGCAGTGTAGGACACTCCTATGGCTACACCTTC. Variable domain in full (rest from reference TRBV2 and TRBJ1-2): EPEVTQTPSHQVTQMGQEVILRCVPISNHLYFYWYRQILGQKVEFLVSFYNNEISEKSEIFDDQFSVERPDGSNFTLKIRSTKLEDSAMYFCASSVGHSYGYTFGSGTRLTVV.